The TCR beta chain described here comes from a study of T cells expressing NK-cell markers. The wider study: There were seven HCMV-seropositive donors and one seronegative donor among the eight sequenced.

UMI-tagged 5'RACE template switching yielded the TCR beta cDNA. TCRdb re-called the 5' RACE reads and catalogs CDR3 proteins one per entry, DNA excluded. This listing includes about 440,000 distinct CDR3 sequences. About this clonotype itself: As yet, its antigen is unknown.

The germline CDR1 and CDR2 sequences are KGHSH and LQKENI. The CDR3 consists of 16 residues. Study observations and caveats: HCMV specificity of the expanded NKG2C+ T cell clones stayed unclear.

Material for sequencing was blood T cells: a sorted CD56 or NKG2C T cell subset, CD4+ or CD8+ T cells, or bulk PBMC T cells (not recorded which). This chain connects TRBV18 to TRBJ2-7; TCRdb gives TRBD1 as the D gene, but with no DNA this cannot be confirmed. The source is a woman aged 18-69 years in good health. CDR3 region: CASSASPGTGTYEQYF.